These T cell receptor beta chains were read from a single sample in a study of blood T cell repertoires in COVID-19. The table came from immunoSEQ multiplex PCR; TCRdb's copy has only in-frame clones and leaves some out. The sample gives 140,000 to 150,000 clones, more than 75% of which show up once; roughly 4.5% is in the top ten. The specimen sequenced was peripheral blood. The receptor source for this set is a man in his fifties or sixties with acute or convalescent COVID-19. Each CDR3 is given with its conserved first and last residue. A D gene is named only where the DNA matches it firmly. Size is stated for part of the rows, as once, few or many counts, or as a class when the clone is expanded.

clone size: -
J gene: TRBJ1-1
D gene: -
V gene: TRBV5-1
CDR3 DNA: TGCGCCAGCAGCTTGGGCCGTCTCGGGCAGGGCGCTGAAGCTTTCTTT
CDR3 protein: CASSLGRLGQGAEAFF

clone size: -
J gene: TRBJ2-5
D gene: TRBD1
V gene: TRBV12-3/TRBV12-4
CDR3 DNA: TGTGCCAGCAGTTGGACAGGGGAAGAGACCCAGTACTTC
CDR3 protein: CASSWTGEETQYF

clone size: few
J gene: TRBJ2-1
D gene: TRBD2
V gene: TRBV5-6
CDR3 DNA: TGTGCCAGCAGCTTGGGGCTAGCGGGAGGTTCCTACAATGAGCAGTTCTTC
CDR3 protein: CASSLGLAGGSYNEQFF

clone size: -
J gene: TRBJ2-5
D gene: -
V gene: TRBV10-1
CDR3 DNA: TGCGCCAGCAGTGAGTCGACTACCGGAGAAGAGACCCAGTACTTC
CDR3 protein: CASSESTTGEETQYF

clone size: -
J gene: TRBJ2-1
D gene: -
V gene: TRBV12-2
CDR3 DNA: TGTGCAAGTCGCAGCTCGACTAGCGGGGTGTCCCCGAATGAGCAGTTCTTC
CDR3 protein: CASRSSTSGVSPNEQFF

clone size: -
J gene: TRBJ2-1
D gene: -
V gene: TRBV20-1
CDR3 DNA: TGCAGTGCTAGTCTGGGTAGCTTCACCGGTGAGCAGTTCTTC
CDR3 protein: CSASLGSFTGEQFF

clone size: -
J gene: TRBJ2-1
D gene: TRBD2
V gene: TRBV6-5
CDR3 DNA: TGTGCCAGCAGTTACGAACTAGCGGGAGGGTACAATGAGCAGTTCTTC
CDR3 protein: CASSYELAGGYNEQFF

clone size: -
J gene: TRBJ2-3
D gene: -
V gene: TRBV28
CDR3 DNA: TGTGCCAGCAGTCCCAACGGGTTGGGAGATACGCAGTATTTT
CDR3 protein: CASSPNGLGDTQYF

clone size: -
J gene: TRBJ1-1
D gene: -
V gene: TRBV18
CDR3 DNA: TGTGCCAGCTCCCCAATGGAGGACACTGAAGCTTTCTTT
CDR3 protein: CASSPMEDTEAFF

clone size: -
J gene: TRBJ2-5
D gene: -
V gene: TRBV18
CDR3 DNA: TGTGCCAGCTCATCTACCGTGGGGGGTGTACAAGAGACCCAGTACTTC
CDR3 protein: CASSSTVGGVQETQYF

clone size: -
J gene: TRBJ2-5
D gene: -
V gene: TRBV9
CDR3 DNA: TGTGCCAGCAGCCCCCACAGGTTCCAAGAGACCCAGTACTTC
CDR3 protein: CASSPHRFQETQYF

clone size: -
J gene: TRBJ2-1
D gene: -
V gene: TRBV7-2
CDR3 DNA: TGTGCCAGCAGCTTAGGGGCCACGCAGTTCTTC
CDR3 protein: CASSLGATQFF

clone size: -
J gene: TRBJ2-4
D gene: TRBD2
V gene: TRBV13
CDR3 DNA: TGTGCCAGCAGCTATGGGACTAGCGGGAGGAACATTCAGTACTTC
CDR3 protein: CASSYGTSGRNIQYF

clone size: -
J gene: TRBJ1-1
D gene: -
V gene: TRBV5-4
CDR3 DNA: TGTGCCAGCAGCTTGCAGGGGATACCCATGAACACTGAAGCTTTCTTT
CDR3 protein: CASSLQGIPMNTEAFF

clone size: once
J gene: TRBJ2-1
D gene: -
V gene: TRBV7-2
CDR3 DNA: TGTGCCAGCAGCTTAGTGGAGGGGAATGAGCAGTTCTTC
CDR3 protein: CASSLVEGNEQFF

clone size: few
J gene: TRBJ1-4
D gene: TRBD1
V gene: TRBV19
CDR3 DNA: TGTGCCAGTAGTATGACGGTCATTAGGGGACAGGGTGAAAAACTGTTTTTT
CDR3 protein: CASSMTVIRGQGEKLFF

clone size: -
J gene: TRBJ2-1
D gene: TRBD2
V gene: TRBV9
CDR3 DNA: TGTGCCAGCAGCGTTGGCGGGAGCCTTGGCAATGAGCAGTTCTTC
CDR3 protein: CASSVGGSLGNEQFF

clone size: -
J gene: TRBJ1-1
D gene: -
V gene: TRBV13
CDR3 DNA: TGTGCCAGCAGCGCCGTAAACGTCAGAAACGAAGCTTTCTTT
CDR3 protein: CASSAVNVRNEAFF

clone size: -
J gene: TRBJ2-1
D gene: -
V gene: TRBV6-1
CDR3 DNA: TGTGCCAGCAGTGATACAAGAACTAGAGGGCAGTTCTTC
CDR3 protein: CASSDTRTRGQFF

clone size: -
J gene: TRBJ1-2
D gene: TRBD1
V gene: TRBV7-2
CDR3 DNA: TGTGCCAGCAGCTTAGATGGACAGGATGGCTACACCTTC
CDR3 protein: CASSLDGQDGYTF

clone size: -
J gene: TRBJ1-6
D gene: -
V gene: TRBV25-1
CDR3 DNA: TGTGCCAGCAGTAAGGGGTTCGGGTTCGCCCCAGACAATTCACCCCTCCACTTT
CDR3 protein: CASSKGFGFAPDNSPLHF

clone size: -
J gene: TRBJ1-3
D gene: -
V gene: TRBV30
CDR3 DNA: TGTGCCTGGAGTGTACCCTACAGGATCTCTGGAAACACCATATATTTT
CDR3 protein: CAWSVPYRISGNTIYF

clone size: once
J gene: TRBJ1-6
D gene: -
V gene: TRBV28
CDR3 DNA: TGTGCCAGCAGTTTAGGCCCCCAAGGGGCGGTAAGCTCACCCCTCCACTTT
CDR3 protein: CASSLGPQGAVSSPLHF

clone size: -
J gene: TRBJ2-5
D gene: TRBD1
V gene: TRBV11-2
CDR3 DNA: TGTGCCAGCAGCACTACGACAGGGGCCGGGGAGACCCAGTACTTC
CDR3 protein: CASSTTTGAGETQYF

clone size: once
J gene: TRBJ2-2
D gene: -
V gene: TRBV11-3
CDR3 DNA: TGTGCCAGCAGTCCCGGGACAAGCAACACCGGGGAGCTGTTTTTT
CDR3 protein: CASSPGTSNTGELFF

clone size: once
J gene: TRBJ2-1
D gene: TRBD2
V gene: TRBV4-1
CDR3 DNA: TGCGCCAGCAGCCCAATTGCTAGCGGGAGTTCCTACAATGAGCAGTTCTTC
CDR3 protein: CASSPIASGSSYNEQFF

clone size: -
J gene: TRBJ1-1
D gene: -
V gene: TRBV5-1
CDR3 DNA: TGCGCCAGCAAGTCAGACTTGAACACTGAAGCTTTCTTT
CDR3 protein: CASKSDLNTEAFF

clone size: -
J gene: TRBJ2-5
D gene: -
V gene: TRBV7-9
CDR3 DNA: TGTGCCAGCAGCTTAGCTGTCCTTCAAGAGACCCAGTACTTC
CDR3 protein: CASSLAVLQETQYF

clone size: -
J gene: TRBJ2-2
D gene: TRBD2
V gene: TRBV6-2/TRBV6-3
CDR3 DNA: TGTGCCAGCAGTCTAGCGGTGAACACCGGGGAGCTGTTTTTT
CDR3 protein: CASSLAVNTGELFF

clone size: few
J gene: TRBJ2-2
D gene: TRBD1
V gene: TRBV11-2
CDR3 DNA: TGTGCCAGCAGCTTACTCAGGACAGGAGTTACCGGGGAGCTGTTTTTT
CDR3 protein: CASSLLRTGVTGELFF

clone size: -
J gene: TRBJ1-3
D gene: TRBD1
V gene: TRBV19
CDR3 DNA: TGTGCCAGTAGTAACTTAGCGGGACAGTTCTCTGGAAACACCATATATTTT
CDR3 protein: CASSNLAGQFSGNTIYF

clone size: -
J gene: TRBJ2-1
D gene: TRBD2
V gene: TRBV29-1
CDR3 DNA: TGCAGCGTTTTCCTAGCGGAGAGCTCCTACAATGAGCAGTTCTTC
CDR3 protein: CSVFLAESSYNEQFF

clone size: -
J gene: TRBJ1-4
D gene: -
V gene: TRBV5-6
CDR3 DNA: TGTGCCAGCAGCTTGGGTAGTGCAACTAATGAAAAACTGTTTTTT
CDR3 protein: CASSLGSATNEKLFF

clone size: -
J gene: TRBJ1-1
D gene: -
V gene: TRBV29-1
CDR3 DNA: TGCAGCGTTCTTCTGAACACTGAAGCTTTCTTT
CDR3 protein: CSVLLNTEAFF

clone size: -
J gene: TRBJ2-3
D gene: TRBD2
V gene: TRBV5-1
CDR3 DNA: TGCGCCAGCAGCTCCGGACTAGCGGGAGGGCGGACAGATACGCAGTATTTT
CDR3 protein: CASSSGLAGGRTDTQYF

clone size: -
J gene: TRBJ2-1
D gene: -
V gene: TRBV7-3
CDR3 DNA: TGTGCCAGCAGCCCCGGAGGCCAGCGGTCGTTCAATGAGCAGTTCTTC
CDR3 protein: CASSPGGQRSFNEQFF

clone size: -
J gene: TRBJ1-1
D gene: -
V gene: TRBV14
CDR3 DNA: TGTGCCAGCAGTGCGATCTCTCTCCAAGCTTTCTTT
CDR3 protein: CASSAISLQAFF

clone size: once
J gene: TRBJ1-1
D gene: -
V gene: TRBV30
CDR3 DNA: TGTGCCTGGAGTGTCTCGCTAGTTGAAGCTTTCTTT
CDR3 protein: CAWSVSLVEAFF

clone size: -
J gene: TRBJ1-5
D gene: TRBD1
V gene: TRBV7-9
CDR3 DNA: TGTGCCAGCAGCTTAGAAGGGACAGGTCAGCCCCAGCATTTT
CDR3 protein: CASSLEGTGQPQHF

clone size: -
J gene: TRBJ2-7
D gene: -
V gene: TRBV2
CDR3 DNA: TGTGCCAGCAGTCTCGGATACAGCTCCTACGAGCAGTACTTC
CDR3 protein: CASSLGYSSYEQYF

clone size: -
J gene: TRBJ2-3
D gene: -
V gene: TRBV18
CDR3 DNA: TGTGCCAGCTCACCTTTTTCAGTTACAGATACGCAGTATTTT
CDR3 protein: CASSPFSVTDTQYF

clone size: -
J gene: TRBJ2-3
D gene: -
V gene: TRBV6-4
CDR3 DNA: TGTGCCAGCAGTCCCCGGGGTGGAGGGAGCAACCCACTCACAGATACGCAGTATTTT
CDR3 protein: CASSPRGGGSNPLTDTQYF

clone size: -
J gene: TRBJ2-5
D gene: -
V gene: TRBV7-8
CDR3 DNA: TGTGCCAGCTTTAGCGTGGAGACCCAGTACTTC
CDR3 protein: CASFSVETQYF

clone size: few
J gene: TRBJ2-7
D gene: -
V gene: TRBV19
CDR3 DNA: TGTGCCAGTAGTGCGACCGGGACAAGAGCCTACGAGCAGTACTTC
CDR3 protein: CASSATGTRAYEQYF

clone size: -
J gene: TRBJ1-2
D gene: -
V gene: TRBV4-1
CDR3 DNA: TGCGCCAGCAGCCAGACAGGCGCGGGGGACTATGGCTACACCTTC
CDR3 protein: CASSQTGAGDYGYTF

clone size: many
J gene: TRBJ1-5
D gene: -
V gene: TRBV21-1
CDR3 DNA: TGTGCCAGCAGCAAAGGGACAGGGGATCAGCCCCAGCATTTT
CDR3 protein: CASSKGTGDQPQHF

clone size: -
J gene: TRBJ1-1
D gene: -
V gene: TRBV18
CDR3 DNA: TGTGCCAGCATAGGGGTAGGCACTGAAGCTTTCTTT
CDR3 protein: CASIGVGTEAFF

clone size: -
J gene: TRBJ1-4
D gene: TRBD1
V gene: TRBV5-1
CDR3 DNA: TGCGCCAGCAGCTCCGGACAGGAAGGCACTAATGAAAAACTGTTTTTT
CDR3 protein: CASSSGQEGTNEKLFF

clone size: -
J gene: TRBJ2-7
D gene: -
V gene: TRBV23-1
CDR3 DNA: TGCGCCAGCAGTCAGTCAGGGGTGGCCTACGAGCAGTACTTC
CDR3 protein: CASSQSGVAYEQYF

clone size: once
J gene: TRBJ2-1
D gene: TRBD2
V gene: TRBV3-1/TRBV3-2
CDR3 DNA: TGTGCCAGCAGCCAAGGTGGGACTAGCGGGAGAGATAGAAATGAGCAGTTCTTC
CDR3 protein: CASSQGGTSGRDRNEQFF

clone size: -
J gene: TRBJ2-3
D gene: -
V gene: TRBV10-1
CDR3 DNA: TGCGCCAGCAGTTCGTTCCCTAGCACAGATACGCAGTATTTT
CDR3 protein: CASSSFPSTDTQYF

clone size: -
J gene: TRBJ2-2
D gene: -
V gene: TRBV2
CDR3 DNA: TGTGCCAGCAGTGGAAGGGGGGGCACCGGGGAGCTGTTTTTT
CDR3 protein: CASSGRGGTGELFF

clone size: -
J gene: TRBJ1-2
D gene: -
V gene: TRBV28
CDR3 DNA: TGTGCCAGCAGTTCAGAATTTGGCTACACCTTC
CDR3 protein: CASSSEFGYTF